What follows describes a single T cell receptor (beta chain). The assay was immunoSEQ multiplex PCR, and TCRdb's table has in-frame clones only and misses some. The repertoire holds approximately 980,000 clones, with 60% to 85% as singletons. This sample is drawn from a study of shared clonotypes between healthy human individuals. The clonotype was recovered from a man aged 18 to 29 in good health. The sequenced material came from memory CD4+ T cells sorted from blood. Stated subset: CD45RA-negative fraction.

The CDR3 here is CSVEKLSYNEQFF. In DNA, the CDR3 is TGCAGCGTTGAAAAACTCTCCTACAATGAGCAGTTCTTC. The chain recombines TRBV29-1 with TRBJ2-1, with D unresolved. Germline CDR1 and CDR2: SQVTM and ANQGSEA. The CDR3 length is 13 residues. The V and J ends lost 2 bases and 0 bases respectively, with 5 bases between them.